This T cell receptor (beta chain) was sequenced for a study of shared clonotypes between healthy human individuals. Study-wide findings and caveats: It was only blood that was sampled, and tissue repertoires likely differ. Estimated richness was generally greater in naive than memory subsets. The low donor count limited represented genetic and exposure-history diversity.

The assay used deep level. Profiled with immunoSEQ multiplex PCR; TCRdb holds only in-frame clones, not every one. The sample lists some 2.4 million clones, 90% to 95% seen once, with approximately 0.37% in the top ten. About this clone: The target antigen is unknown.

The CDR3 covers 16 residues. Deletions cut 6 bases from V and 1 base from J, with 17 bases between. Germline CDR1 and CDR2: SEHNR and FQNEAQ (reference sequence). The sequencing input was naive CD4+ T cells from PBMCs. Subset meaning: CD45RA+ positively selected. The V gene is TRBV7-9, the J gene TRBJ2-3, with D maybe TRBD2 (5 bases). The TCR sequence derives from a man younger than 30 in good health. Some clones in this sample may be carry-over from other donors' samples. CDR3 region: CASRGLWTLGTDTQYF. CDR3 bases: TGTGCCAGCAGAGGCCTCTGGACTCTCGGCACAGATACGCAGTATTTT.